This T cell receptor beta chain derives from a study of blood T cell repertoires in COVID-19. At the level of the study: Both acute and convalescent COVID-19 samples were obtained from the United States, Italy and Spain. T cells, B-cell-depleted T cells, or PBMCs provided the cDNA or gDNA that served as material.

This clone is a singleton in its sample. Per the original methods: By means of reference gene primer amplification, nucleated cell counts were estimated. Sequenced by immunoSEQ multiplex PCR; TCRdb stores in-frame clones only, minus some. The DNA was the basis for D and trimming; V, J and clone size are from that table. The table shows about 26,000 clones, with roughly 80% occurring only once. Sequenced input: peripheral blood. This TCR came from a man aged 50-60 years with active or convalescent COVID-19.

CDR3 nucleotide sequence: TGTGCCAGTAGTACCGGGCCGGGACAGGGCCCCGGGGAGCTGTTTTTT. Residues: CASSTGPGQGPGELFF. The V call is TRBV19, the J call TRBJ2-2; 9 bases fit TRBD1. Germline V gene data show CDR1 as LNHDA and CDR2 as SQIVND (reference sequence). V shed 4 bases, J shed 6 bases, and the junction held 9 bases outside the gene matches. This CDR3 region has 16 residues.